The rows below give T cell receptor beta chains drawn from one sample of a study of T cells in Graves' hyperthyroidism and ophthalmopathy. TCRdb fed the multiplex PCR reads into MiXCR, producing one record per CDR3 protein. This table holds about 420,000 distinct CDR3 sequences, approximately 15% found once. The sample was blood. The receptor source for this set is a woman under 30 with Graves' hyperthyroidism. The CDR3 runs from the conserved cysteine through the conserved F or W. D genes are given only for firm matches. Part of the rows lack a size; the others show once, few, many or a class for expanded clones.

D: TRBD1; J: TRBJ1-5; size: NA; V: TRBV4-1; CDR3: CASKVEQGAHQPQHF; DNA: TGCGCCAGCAAGGTGGAACAGGGGGCTCATCAGCCCCAGCATTTT
D: NA; J: TRBJ1-2; size: many; V: TRBV6-4; CDR3: CASSENGPYGYTF; DNA: TGTGCCAGCAGTGAAAACGGCCCCTATGGCTACACCTTC
D: TRBD1; J: TRBJ2-5; size: NA; V: TRBV5-1; CDR3: CASSLGDRFVETQYF; DNA: TGCGCCAGCAGCTTAGGGGACAGATTTGTTGAGACCCAGTACTTC
D: TRBD2; J: TRBJ2-5; size: NA; V: TRBV13; CDR3: CASSSGGAGGPQETQYF; DNA: TGTGCCAGCAGCTCAGGCGGGGCGGGAGGGCCTCAGGAGACCCAGTACTTC
D: TRBD2; J: TRBJ2-1; size: few; V: TRBV7-9; CDR3: CASSPISGLAAYNEQFF; DNA: TGTGCCAGCAGCCCAATATCGGGACTAGCGGCGTACAATGAGCAGTTCTTC
D: TRBD1; J: TRBJ2-1; size: NA; V: TRBV4-1; CDR3: CASSQEGRGPYEQFF; DNA: TGCGCCAGCAGCCAAGAAGGAAGGGGGCCCTACGAGCAGTTCTTC
D: TRBD1; J: TRBJ2-4; size: NA; V: TRBV24-1; CDR3: CATSDLRGLPAKNIQYF; DNA: TGTGCCACCAGTGATTTGAGGGGGCTTCCTGCCAAAAACATTCAGTACTTC
D: NA; J: TRBJ2-1; size: many; V: TRBV27; CDR3: CASTWGRGQREQFF; DNA: TGTGCCAGCACTTGGGGCCGGGGGCAGCGAGAGCAGTTCTTC
D: TRBD2; J: TRBJ2-5; size: many; V: TRBV14; CDR3: CASSQLSGATETQYF; DNA: TGTGCCAGCAGCCAACTTAGCGGGGCCACAGAGACCCAGTACTTC
D: NA; J: TRBJ2-3; size: many; V: TRBV9; CDR3: CASSVGGGDTQYF; DNA: TGTGCCAGCAGCGTAGGTGGGGGAGATACGCAGTATTTT
D: NA; J: TRBJ1-1; size: many; V: TRBV7-9; CDR3: CASSSVGGLTEAFF; DNA: TGTGCCAGCAGCTCAGTGGGGGGCTTAACTGAAGCTTTCTTT
D: TRBD1; J: TRBJ2-7; size: NA; V: TRBV13; CDR3: CASSRTGDLYEQYF; DNA: TGTGCCAGCAGCCGTACAGGGGATCTATACGAGCAGTACTTC
D: NA; J: TRBJ2-7; size: many; V: TRBV12-3/TRBV12-4; CDR3: CASKRAEAGYEQYF; DNA: TGTGCCAGCAAGCGAGCCGAGGCGGGCTACGAGCAGTACTTC
D: NA; J: TRBJ2-3; size: many; V: TRBV7-3; CDR3: CASSFSFTDTQYF; DNA: TGTGCCAGCAGCTTCTCGTTCACAGATACGCAGTATTTT
D: NA; J: TRBJ2-3; size: many; V: TRBV7-3; CDR3: CASSPRGESTDTQYF; DNA: TGTGCCAGCAGCCCCAGAGGAGAGAGCACAGATACGCAGTATTTT
D: NA; J: TRBJ1-5; size: many; V: TRBV5-6; CDR3: CASSLARARGDQPQHF; DNA: TGTGCCAGCAGCTTGGCGCGCGCACGGGGCGATCAGCCCCAGCATTTT
D: NA; J: TRBJ2-2; size: few; V: TRBV29-1; CDR3: CSVEGGNTGELFF; DNA: TGCAGCGTTGAGGGGGGGAACACCGGGGAGCTGTTTTTT
D: TRBD1; J: TRBJ2-1; size: many; V: TRBV28; CDR3: CASRRDRGLYNEQFF; DNA: TGTGCCAGCAGAAGGGACAGGGGGCTTTACAATGAGCAGTTCTTC
D: NA; J: TRBJ2-1; size: many; V: TRBV12-3/TRBV12-4; CDR3: CASSFSYPGTGHLEQFF; DNA: TGTGCCAGCAGTTTTAGTTACCCGGGGACCGGGCATCTTGAGCAGTTCTTC
D: TRBD1; J: TRBJ2-7; size: many; V: TRBV20-1; CDR3: CSAGPGTGTYEQYF; DNA: TGCAGTGCTGGCCCGGGGACAGGTACCTACGAGCAGTACTTC
D: NA; J: TRBJ2-5; size: many; V: TRBV7-3; CDR3: CASSPGGAQETQYF; DNA: TGTGCCAGCAGCCCTGGGGGTGCGCAAGAGACCCAGTACTTC
D: TRBD1; J: TRBJ2-3; size: many; V: TRBV6-1; CDR3: CASSDGTGPEYTQYF; DNA: TGTGCCAGCAGTGACGGGACAGGCCCCGAATATACGCAGTATTTT
D: NA; J: TRBJ2-2; size: many; V: TRBV20-1; CDR3: CSATGTGELFF; DNA: TGCAGTGCTACCGGGACCGGGGAGCTGTTTTTT
D: TRBD1; J: TRBJ1-6; size: many; V: TRBV30; CDR3: CAWKGQGRAYNSPLHF; DNA: TGTGCCTGGAAAGGACAGGGTAGGGCCTATAATTCACCCCTCCACTTT
D: NA; J: TRBJ1-3; size: many; V: TRBV18; CDR3: CASSPSVSSGNTIYF; DNA: TGTGCCAGCTCACCGAGCGTGTCCTCTGGAAACACCATATATTTT
D: TRBD2; J: TRBJ2-1; size: NA; V: TRBV20-1; CDR3: CSAAGLLAGAKHYNEQFF; DNA: TGCAGTGCTGCAGGGTTGCTAGCGGGGGCCAAACATTACAATGAGCAGTTCTTC
D: TRBD2; J: TRBJ2-5; size: many; V: TRBV7-2; CDR3: CASSLAASGVETQYF; DNA: TGTGCCAGCAGCTTAGCTGCTAGCGGGGTAGAGACCCAGTACTTC
D: NA; J: TRBJ1-1; size: many; V: TRBV3-1; CDR3: CASSQDRRFWDTEAFF; DNA: TGTGCCAGCAGCCAAGATCGACGGTTTTGGGACACTGAAGCTTTCTTT
D: NA; J: TRBJ2-7; size: many; V: TRBV6-6; CDR3: CASSYNRGGHEQYF; DNA: TGTGCCAGCAGTTACAACAGGGGAGGTCACGAGCAGTACTTC
D: NA; J: TRBJ1-5; size: NA; V: TRBV10-3; CDR3: CAISGGTPGGPQHF; DNA: TGTGCCATCAGTGGAGGGACCCCCGGTGGGCCCCAGCATTTT
D: TRBD2; J: TRBJ2-5; size: few; V: TRBV4-1; CDR3: CASSLGAGGLGETQYF; DNA: TGCGCCAGCAGCCTAGGGGCGGGGGGCCTGGGAGAGACCCAGTACTTC
D: NA; J: TRBJ1-5; size: many; V: TRBV20-1; CDR3: CSATDTYSNQPQHF; DNA: TGCAGTGCCACGGACACCTATAGCAATCAGCCCCAGCATTTT
D: NA; J: TRBJ2-7; size: NA; V: TRBV6-1; CDR3: CASETTEQYF; DNA: TGTGCCAGCGAGACTACAGAGCAGTACTTC